A single sample is the source of the 6 T cell receptor beta chains below, sequenced in a study of OX40 agonist ivuxolimab in advanced cancers. Libraries were prepared by immunoSEQ multiplex PCR; TCRdb keeps only in-frame clonotypes and omits some of them. The table shows tens of thousands of clones, with just under 80% occurring only once. The specimen comprised CD4+ or CD8+ T cells sorted from blood, sampled in a trial of the OX40 agonist ivuxolimab. These receptors all stem from an adult with an advanced solid tumor such as melanoma, head and neck, liver or kidney cancer.

V and J are TRBV5-6 and TRBJ1-1, with 8 positions matching TRBD1. The trim removed 4 bases at V and 9 bases at J, leaving 11 bases unmatched. The CDR3 covers 14 residues. In germline, CDR1 is SGHDT, CDR2 YYEEEE. This chain's CDR3 is CASSPQSGGGKAFF. CDR3 in DNA: TGTGCCAGCAGCCCCCAGTCAGGGGGCGGAAAAGCTTTCTTT.

The chain uses TRBV4-1 and TRBJ2-5; weak D call: TRBD2 (5 bases). V lost 1 base, J lost 2 bases, and 14 bases lay in between. The germline V gene has CDR1 MGHRA and CDR2 YSYEKL. This CDR3 is built from 16 residues. The CDR3 here is CASSQVAAPGQETQYF. The CDR3 DNA reads as TGCGCCAGCAGCCAAGTGGCGGCCCCGGGGCAAGAGACCCAGTACTTC.

This chain joins TRBV6-5 and TRBJ1-1; D might be TRBD1 (5 bases). Germline CDR1 reads MNHEY; CDR2 reads SVGAGI. The length of the CDR3 is 14 residues. Trimming removed 0 bases at V and 4 bases at J, with 9 bases between. In DNA, the CDR3 is TGTGCCAGCAGTTACTCGTCCCAGGGCACTGAAGCTTTCTTT. It yields the protein CASSYSSQGTEAFF.

V is TRBV6-5 and J is TRBJ1-1; D gene unclear. Germline values: CDR1 MNHEY, CDR2 SVGAGI. V lost 0 bases and J lost 1, with 3 bases in between. This CDR3 region has 13 residues. CDR3 sequence reads: CASSYSRNTEAFF. As DNA, the CDR3 is TGTGCCAGCAGTTACTCGAGGAACACTGAAGCTTTCTTT.

J is TRBJ2-7 and V is TRBV7-2, with D perhaps matching TRBD1 or TRBD2 (6 bases each). The V end lost 1 base, the J end lost 6 bases, and 22 bases lay between the germline ends. The CDR3 totals 17 residues. Looked up from germline, CDR1 is SGHTA and CDR2 is FQGNSA. The CDR3 loop reads CASSLDGSGAFGSEQYF. In nucleotides, the CDR3 is TGTGCCAGCAGCTTAGATGGGTCGGGGGCCTTTGGGTCCGAGCAGTACTTC.

The gene calls are TRBV7-9 and TRBJ1-5; possible D gene TRBD1, 5 bases. Deletions cut 1 base from V and 3 bases from J, with 13 bases between. Germline values: CDR1 SEHNR, CDR2 FQNEAQ (reference sequence). This CDR3 is 16 amino acids long. The CDR3 bases are TGTGCCAGCAGCTTAGATGACAGACCCTACAATCAGCCCCAGCATTTT. Residues: CASSLDDRPYNQPQHF.